Below, 5 T cell receptor beta chains from the same sample are listed, as sequenced in a study of PD-1 blockade in classical Hodgkin lymphoma. Every patient relapsed after autologous stem cell transplantation, and brentuximab vedotin exposure varied. Clones were sequenced by immunoSEQ multiplex PCR, and TCRdb holds only the in-frame ones, with some missing. The sample has 9,500 to 14,000 clones; about 85% are singletons. The sample in question was peripheral blood mononuclear cells (PBMCs), obtained at baseline. The receptors originated from a human donor with classical Hodgkin lymphoma.

The table lists this clone with a few counts. This chain links TRBV2 with TRBJ1-3, with a tentative D call TRBD1 (5 bases). CDR1 and CDR2 from the germline V gene are SNHLY and FYNNEI. V dropped 2 bases and J dropped 10 bases, with 18 bases sitting between them. The CDR3 is 15 residues long. This CDR3 reads CASSERKGRENTIYF. In nucleotides, the CDR3 is TGTGCCAGCAGTGAACGAAAGGGGAGGGAAAATACCATATATTTT. Combining the CDR3 with reference TRBV2 and TRBJ1-3 gives the whole variable domain EPEVTQTPSHQVTQMGQEVILRCVPISNHLYFYWYRQILGQKVEFLVSFYNNEISEKSEIFDDQFSVERPDGSNFTLKIRSTKLEDSAMYFCASSERKGRENTIYFGEGSWLTVV.

The chain is built from TRBV9 and TRBJ1-5; D may be TRBD1 (5 bases). Trimming took off 0 bases at V and 6 bases at J, with 7 bases between the two ends. Germline V gene data show CDR1 as SGDLS and CDR2 as YYNGEE. CDR3 size: 13 residues. CDR3 DNA: TGTGCCAGCAGCGTAGGGGGGGGTCAGCCCCAGCATTTT. Translating gives CASSVGGGQPQHF.

CDR3 coding DNA: TGTGCCAGCAGCGTAGCAGGGGGCGGCGGCTATGGCTACACCTTC. It specifies CASSVAGGGGYGYTF. The rearrangement uses TRBV9 and TRBJ1-2, with 8 bases identical to TRBD1. Looked up from germline, CDR1 is SGDLS and CDR2 is YYNGEE. The length of the CDR3 is 15 residues. V lost 0 bases, J lost 4 bases, and 5 bases stayed unmatched. Looking up the rest from reference TRBV9 and TRBJ1-2 gives the full variable domain: DSGVTQTPKHLITATGQRVTLRCSPRSGDLSVYWYQQSLDQGLQFLIQYYNGEERAKGNILERFSAQQFPDLHSELNLSSLELGDSALYFCASSVAGGGGYGYTFGSGTRLTVV.

The chain carries TRBV19 and TRBJ1-6; 9 positions match TRBD1. The CDR3 sequence is 13 residues long. Germline CDR1 is LNHDA and CDR2 is SQIVND (reference sequence). The V and J ends lost 7 bases and 9 bases, in that order; junction bases with no gene match: 4. The CDR3 protein is CASTDRGVSPLHF. CDR3 bases: TGTGCCAGTACGGACAGGGGCGTTTCACCCCTCCACTTT.

The chain joins TRBV30 to TRBJ2-1; a weak D match, TRBD2 (6 bases). Germline V gene sequence: CDR1 GTSNPN, CDR2 SVGIG (reference sequence). The CDR3 has 13 amino acids. Trimming took 5 bases from V and 4 from J, leaving 12 bases between them. CDR3 sequence (DNA): TGTGCCTGGGCTAACGGGGGTTACAATGAGCAGTTCTTC. The encoded protein is CAWANGGYNEQFF.